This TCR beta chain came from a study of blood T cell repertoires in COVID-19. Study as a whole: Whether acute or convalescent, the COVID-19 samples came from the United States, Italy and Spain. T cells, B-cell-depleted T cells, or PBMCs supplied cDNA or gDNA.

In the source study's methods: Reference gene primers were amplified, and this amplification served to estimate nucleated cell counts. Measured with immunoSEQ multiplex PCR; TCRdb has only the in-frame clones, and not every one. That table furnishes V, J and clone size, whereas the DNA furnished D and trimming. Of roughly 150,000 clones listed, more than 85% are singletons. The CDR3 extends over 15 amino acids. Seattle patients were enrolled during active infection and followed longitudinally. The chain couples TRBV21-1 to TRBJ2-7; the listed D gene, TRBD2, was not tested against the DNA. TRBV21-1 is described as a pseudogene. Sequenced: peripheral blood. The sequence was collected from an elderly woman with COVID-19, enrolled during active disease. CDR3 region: CASRIGQAGGPEQYF. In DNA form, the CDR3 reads TGTGCCAGCAGAATCGGGCAAGCGGGAGGGCCCGAGCAGTACTTC.